The 14 T cell receptor beta chains below were found in one sample sequenced in a study of T cells in Graves' hyperthyroidism and ophthalmopathy. Amplification of TCR beta CDR3 regions used RNA as the template. With the HTBI primer set, the TCR CDR3 went through a first round of RT-PCR. In TCRdb, the multiplex PCR reads were re-called with MiXCR into one record per CDR3 protein. Among about 480,000 distinct CDR3 sequences listed, about 15% were seen once. Sequencing used blood. The receptors shown here come from a woman under 30 with Graves' hyperthyroidism.

This clonotype was counted many times. CDR3 sequence reads: CASTTGNSPLHF. The CDR3 region has the DNA TGTGCCAGTACTACCGGTAATTCACCCCTCCACTTT. The chain combines TRBV19 with TRBJ1-6, with D unresolved. Trimming took 7 bases from V and 6 from J, leaving 7 bases between them. Germline V CDR1 and CDR2: LNHDA, SQIVND (reference sequence). The CDR3 is 12 amino acids. Full variable domain (rest looked up from reference TRBV19 and TRBJ1-6): DGGITQSPKYLFRKEGQNVTLSCEQNLNHDAMYWYRQDPGQGLRLIYYSQIVNDFQKGDIAEGYSVSREKKESFPLTVTSAQKNPTAFYLCASTTGNSPLHFGNGTRLTVT.

In its sample, this clonotype was seen many times. The chain joins TRBV6-1 to TRBJ2-5; D is unclear. This CDR3 contains 14 residues. CDR1 MNHNS and CDR2 SASEGT come from the germline V gene. V lost 5 bases to trimming and J lost 5 bases, with 15 bases between them. The CDR3 coding sequence is TGTGCCAGCAGTACATGGGCCGATTGGGAGACCCAGTACTTC. This encodes CASSTWADWETQYF.

This clonotype appeared a few times. This chain connects TRBV12-3 or TRBV12-4 to TRBJ2-1; 8 bases are shared with TRBD1. The V segment lost 5 bases and the J segment 8 bases; nucleotides outside the gene matches: 8. This CDR3 is built from 14 residues. The CDR3 nucleotides read TGTGCCAGCAGTCCCAGACAGGGGAGGTATGAGCAGTTCTTC. Encoded protein: CASSPRQGRYEQFF.

This clonotype was counted many times. V usage is TRBV30 and J usage is TRBJ2-5, with unresolved D. Germline CDR1 reads GTSNPN; CDR2 reads SVGIG (reference sequence). This CDR3 is built from 12 residues. V was clipped by 5 bases and J by 5 bases, with 12 bases between them. This CDR3 is CAWGTESETQYF. The CDR3 bases are TGTGCCTGGGGCACAGAGAGTGAGACCCAGTACTTC.

A few counts support this clonotype. This chain joins TRBV19 and TRBJ1-2; the D gene is possibly TRBD1 (5 bases). Germline lookup yields CDR1 LNHDA and CDR2 SQIVND (reference sequence). This CDR3 contains 14 residues. Trimming removed 5 bases at V and 4 bases at J, with 14 bases between. The DNA of the CDR3 is TGTGCCAGTAGTCCCTCCGGGACCCTCTATGGCTACACCTTC. The encoded protein is CASSPSGTLYGYTF.

The genes are TRBV19 and TRBJ2-3; 12 bases are shared with TRBD1. Germline CDR1 and CDR2: LNHDA and SQIVND (reference sequence). Losses at the gene ends were 4 bases for V and 3 bases for J; bases not matched to a gene: 2. This CDR3 comprises 15 residues. In DNA, the CDR3 is TGTGCCAGTAGTAGGGACAGGGGGCGAACAGATACGCAGTATTTT. Its translation: CASSRDRGRTDTQYF.

This clonotype was seen more than once but under ten times. This rearrangement joins TRBV12-3 or TRBV12-4 to TRBJ1-1; D is possibly TRBD1 (5 bases). V was shortened by 6 bases and J by 2 bases, with 13 bases between the two germline ends. The CDR3 has 14 residues. CDR3 loop: CASSDPRVNTEAFF. The DNA for the CDR3 is TGTGCCAGCAGCGACCCCAGGGTAAACACTGAAGCTTTCTTT.

This clonotype was detected ten times or more. This chain joins TRBV5-1 and TRBJ1-4; 12 bases are a match to TRBD1. Germline V gene sequence: CDR1 SGHRS, CDR2 YFSETQ. CDR3 length: 16 residues. The V gene end was trimmed by 0 bases and the J gene end by 7 bases; junction bases not matched to a gene: 4. CDR3 nucleotide sequence: TGCGCCAGCAGCTTGGGGGACAGGGGGCGAGTTGAAAAACTGTTTTTT. It is translated as CASSLGDRGRVEKLFF.

Ten or more counts support this clonotype. The chain links TRBV7-9 to TRBJ1-2; no firm D call. There are 17 residues in the CDR3. CDR1 is SEHNR, CDR2 FQNEAQ, per germline (reference sequence). V lost 1 base and J lost 4, with 19 bases in between. CDR3 coding DNA: TGTGCCAGCAGCTTAGTTCCAGGCGGAACCTTAGGCTATGGCTACACCTTC. It codes for CASSLVPGGTLGYGYTF.

This clonotype was picked up many times. The chain combines TRBV20-1 with TRBJ1-2; D gene ambiguous. In germline, CDR1 is DFQATT, CDR2 SNEGSKA (reference sequence). The CDR3 runs 12 residues. The V and J ends lost 5 bases and 4 bases respectively, with 11 bases between them. CDR3 sequence (DNA): TGCAGTGCTCCCCGAGATTCCTATGGCTACACCTTC. Translation: CSAPRDSYGYTF.

This clonotype was found many times. The chain recombines TRBV29-1 with TRBJ1-1; D unresolved. The CDR3 has 15 amino acids. From germline, CDR1 is SQVTM and CDR2 ANQGSEA. V dropped 4 bases and J dropped 3 bases, with 18 bases sitting between them. CDR3 sequence reads: CSVVQDPELDTEAFF. As DNA, the CDR3 is TGCAGCGTTGTTCAAGACCCCGAATTAGACACTGAAGCTTTCTTT.

This chain's CDR3 is CASSGETEYYGYTF. The CDR3, as DNA: TGTGCCAGCAGCGGGGAAACAGAGTACTATGGCTACACCTTC. The chain links TRBV9 to TRBJ1-2; no firm D call. V gave up 3 bases and J gave up 3 bases, with 12 bases separating them. The CDR3 contains 14 residues. Germline CDR1 and CDR2: SGDLS and YYNGEE.

Many counts were recorded for this clonotype. The J gene is TRBJ2-7, the V gene TRBV6-1, with D perhaps matching TRBD2 (5 bases). The V and J ends lost 0 bases and 1 base respectively, with 13 bases between them. The CDR3 totals 16 residues. Germline CDR1 reads MNHNS; CDR2 reads SASEGT. CDR3 sequence (DNA): TGTGCCAGCAGTGAAGCCGGACTCTCAGTGTCCTACGAGCAGTACGTC. Amino acid sequence: CASSEAGLSVSYEQYV.

This clonotype was detected many times. The V call is TRBV5-1, the J call TRBJ2-2; a possible D gene is TRBD2 (5 bases). The CDR3 is 14 residues long. Trimming took off 0 bases at V and 4 bases at J, with 7 bases between the two ends. From germline, CDR1 is SGHRS and CDR2 YFSETQ. CDR3 in DNA: TGCGCCAGCAGCTTGGGGACTGTCACCGGGGAGCTGTTTTTT. As protein: CASSLGTVTGELFF.